This T cell receptor beta chain appears in the sequencing data of a study of blood T cell repertoires in COVID-19. Looking at the study overall: Samples taken during acute and convalescent COVID-19 were collected in the United States, Italy and Spain.

The assay was immunoSEQ multiplex PCR, and TCRdb's table has in-frame clones only and misses some. The sample carries about 190,000 clones, just under 90% recorded once. This CDR3 is built from 16 residues. The V segment lost 0 bases and the J segment 6 bases; nucleotides outside the gene matches: 8. Looked up from germline, CDR1 is SGHNT and CDR2 is YYREEE (reference sequence). Sequenced material: peripheral blood. The TCR comes from a woman between 65 and 79 years old with COVID-19, enrolled during active disease. The chain joins TRBV5-4 to TRBJ2-1; 8 bases line up with TRBD1. CDR3 sequence: CASSLGGQGRINEQFF. The CDR3 nucleotides are TGTGCCAGCAGCTTGGGTGGACAGGGAAGGATCAATGAGCAGTTCTTC. The whole variable domain, filled in from reference TRBV5-4 and TRBJ2-1, reads ETGVTQSPTHLIKTRGQQVTLRCSSQSGHNTVSWYQQALGQGPQFIFQYYREEENGRGNFPPRFSGLQFPNYSSELNVNALELDDSALYLCASSLGGQGRINEQFFGPGTRLTVL.